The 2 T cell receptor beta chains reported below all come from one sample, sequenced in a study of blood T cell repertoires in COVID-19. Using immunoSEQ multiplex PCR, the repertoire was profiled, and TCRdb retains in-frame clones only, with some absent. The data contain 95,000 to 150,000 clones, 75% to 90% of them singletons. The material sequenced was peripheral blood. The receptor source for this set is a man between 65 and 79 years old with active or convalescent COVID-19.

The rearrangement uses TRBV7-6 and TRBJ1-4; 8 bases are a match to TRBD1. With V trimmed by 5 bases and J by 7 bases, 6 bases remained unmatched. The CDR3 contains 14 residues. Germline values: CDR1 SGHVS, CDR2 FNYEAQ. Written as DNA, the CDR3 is TGTGCCAGCAGCCAGGGGGCGACGGGTGAAAAACTGTTTTTT. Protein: CASSQGATGEKLFF.

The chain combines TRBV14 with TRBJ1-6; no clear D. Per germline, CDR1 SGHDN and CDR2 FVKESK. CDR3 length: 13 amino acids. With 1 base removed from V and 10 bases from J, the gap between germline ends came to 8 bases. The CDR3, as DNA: TGTGCCAGCAGCCAAGTACACCCCTCACCCCTCCACTTT. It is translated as CASSQVHPSPLHF. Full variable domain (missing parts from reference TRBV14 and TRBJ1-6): EAGVTQFPSHSVIEKGQTVTLRCDPISGHDNLYWYRRVMGKEIKFLLHFVKESKQDESGMPNNRFLAERTGGTYSTLKVQPAELEDSGVYFCASSQVHPSPLHFGNGTRLTVT.